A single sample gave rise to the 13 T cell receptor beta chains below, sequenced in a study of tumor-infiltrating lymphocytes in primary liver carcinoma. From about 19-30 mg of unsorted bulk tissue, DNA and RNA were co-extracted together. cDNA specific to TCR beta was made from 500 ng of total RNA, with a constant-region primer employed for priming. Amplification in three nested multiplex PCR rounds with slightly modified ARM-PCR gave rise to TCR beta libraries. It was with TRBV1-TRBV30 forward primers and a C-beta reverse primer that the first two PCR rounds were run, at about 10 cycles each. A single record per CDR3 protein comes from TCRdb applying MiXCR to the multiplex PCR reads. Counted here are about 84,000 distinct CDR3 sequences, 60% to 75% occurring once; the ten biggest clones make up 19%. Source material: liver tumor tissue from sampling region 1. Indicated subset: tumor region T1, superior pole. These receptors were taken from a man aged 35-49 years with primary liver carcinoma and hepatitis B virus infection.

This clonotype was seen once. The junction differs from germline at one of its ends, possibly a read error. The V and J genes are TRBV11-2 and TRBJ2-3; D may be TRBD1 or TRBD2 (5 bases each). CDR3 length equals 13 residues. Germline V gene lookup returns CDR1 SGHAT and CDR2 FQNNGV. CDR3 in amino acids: CANSLYGADTQYF. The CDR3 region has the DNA TGTGCCAACAGCCTCTACGGGGCAGATACGCAGTACTTT.

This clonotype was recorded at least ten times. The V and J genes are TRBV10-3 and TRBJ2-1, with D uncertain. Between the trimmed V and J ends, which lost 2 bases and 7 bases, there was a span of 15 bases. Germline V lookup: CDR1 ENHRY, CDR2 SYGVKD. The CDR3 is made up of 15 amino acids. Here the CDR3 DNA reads TGTGCCATCAGTGAGGGGGAAATGACACGGAATGAGCAGTTCTTC. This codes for CAISEGEMTRNEQFF.

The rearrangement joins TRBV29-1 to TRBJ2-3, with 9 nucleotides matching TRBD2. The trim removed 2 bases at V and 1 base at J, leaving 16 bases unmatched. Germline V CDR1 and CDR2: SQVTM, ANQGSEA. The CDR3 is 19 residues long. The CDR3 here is CSVETHWGGGEFGTDTQYF. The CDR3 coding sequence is TGCAGCGTTGAAACTCATTGGGGCGGGGGGGAGTTTGGCACAGATACGCAGTATTTT.

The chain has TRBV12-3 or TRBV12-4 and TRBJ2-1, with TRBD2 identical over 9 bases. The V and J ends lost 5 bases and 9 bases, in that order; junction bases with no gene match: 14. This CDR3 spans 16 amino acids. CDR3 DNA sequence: TGTGCCAGCAGTCTCCAGGCGGGAGGGTCGGGGGGTGAGCAGTTCTTC. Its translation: CASSLQAGGSGGEQFF.

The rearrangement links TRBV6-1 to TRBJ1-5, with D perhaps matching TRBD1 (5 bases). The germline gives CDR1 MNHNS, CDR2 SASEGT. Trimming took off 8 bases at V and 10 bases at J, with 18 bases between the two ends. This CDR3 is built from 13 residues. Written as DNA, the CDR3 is TGTGCCAGCCGCGATACAGGTGGTGTCCCCCAGCATTTT. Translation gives CASRDTGGVPQHF.

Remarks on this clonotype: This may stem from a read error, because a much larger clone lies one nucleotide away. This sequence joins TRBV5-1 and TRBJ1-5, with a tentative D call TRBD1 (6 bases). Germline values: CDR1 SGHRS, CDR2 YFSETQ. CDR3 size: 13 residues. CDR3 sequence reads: CASSLAGGQPQQF. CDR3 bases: TGCGCCAGCAGCTTGGCGGGCGGACAGCCCCAGCAATTT.

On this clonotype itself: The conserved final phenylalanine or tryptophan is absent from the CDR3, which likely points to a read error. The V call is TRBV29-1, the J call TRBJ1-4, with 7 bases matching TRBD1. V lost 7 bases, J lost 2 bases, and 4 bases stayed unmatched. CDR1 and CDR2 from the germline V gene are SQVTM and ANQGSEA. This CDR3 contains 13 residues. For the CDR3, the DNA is TGCAGCGCCGGACAGGATACTAATGAAAAACTGTTTTTA. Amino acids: CSAGQDTNEKLFL.

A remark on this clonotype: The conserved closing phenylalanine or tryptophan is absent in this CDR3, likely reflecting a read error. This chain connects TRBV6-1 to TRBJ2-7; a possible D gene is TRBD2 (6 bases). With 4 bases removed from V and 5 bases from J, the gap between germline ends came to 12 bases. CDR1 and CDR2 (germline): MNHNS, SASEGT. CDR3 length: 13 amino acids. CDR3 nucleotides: TGTGCCAGCAGTGCCCCGGGAGCCCACGAGCAGTACCTC. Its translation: CASSAPGAHEQYL.

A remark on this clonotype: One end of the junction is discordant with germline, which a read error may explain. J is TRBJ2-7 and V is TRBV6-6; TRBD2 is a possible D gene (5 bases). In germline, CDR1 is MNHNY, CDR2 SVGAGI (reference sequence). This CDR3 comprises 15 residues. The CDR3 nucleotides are TGTGCCAGCAGTTATCACCGGGATAGCTCCTACGAGCGGTACTTC. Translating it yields CASSYHRDSSYERYF.

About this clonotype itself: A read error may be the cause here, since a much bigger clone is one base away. The CDR3 is CAATGSGNTIYF. CDR3 DNA sequence: TGTGCCGCCACCGGCTCTGGAAACACCATATATTTT. This sequence joins TRBV10-3 and TRBJ1-3; D remains unclear. There are 12 residues in the CDR3. Trimming removed 11 bases from V and 0 bases from J, with 8 bases in between. CDR1 is ENHRY, CDR2 SYGVKD, per germline.

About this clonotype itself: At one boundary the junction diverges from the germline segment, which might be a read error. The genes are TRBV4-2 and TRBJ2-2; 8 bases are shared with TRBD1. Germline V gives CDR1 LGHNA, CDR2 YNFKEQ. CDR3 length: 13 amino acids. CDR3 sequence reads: CVSMTGAGGELFF. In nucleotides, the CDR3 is TGTGTCAGCATGACAGGGGCGGGCGGGGAGCTGTTTTTT.

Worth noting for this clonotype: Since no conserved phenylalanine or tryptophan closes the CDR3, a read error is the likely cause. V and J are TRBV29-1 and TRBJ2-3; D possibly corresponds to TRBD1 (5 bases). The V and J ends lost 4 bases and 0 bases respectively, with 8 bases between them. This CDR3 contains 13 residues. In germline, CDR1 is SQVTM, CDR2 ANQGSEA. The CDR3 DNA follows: TGCAGCGTTGGTGGGGCTAGCACAGATACGCAGTATCTT. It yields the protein CSVGGASTDTQYL.

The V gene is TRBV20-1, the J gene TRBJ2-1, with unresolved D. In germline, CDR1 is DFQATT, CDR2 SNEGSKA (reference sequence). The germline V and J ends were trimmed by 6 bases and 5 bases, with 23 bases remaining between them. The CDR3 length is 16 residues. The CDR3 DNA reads TGCAGTGCCATTCTCGTGAGTCCCCTAAGCGACAATGAGCAGTTCTTC. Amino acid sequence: CSAILVSPLSDNEQFF.